The T cell receptor (beta chain) under discussion was sequenced for a study of neoadjuvant anti-PD-1 for oral cavity cancer. Findings and caveats of the study: With a few patients per group, TCR findings need larger cohorts. After neoadjuvant nivolumab, PBMC T cell clonality was significantly higher in non-responders than responders.

Worth noting for this clone: The antigen is unknown.

Trimming removed 6 bases from V and 8 bases from J; junction bases left unmatched: 14. Germline CDR1 MDHEN, CDR2 SYDVKM. There are 16 residues in the CDR3. Sequencing used immunoSEQ multiplex PCR; TCRdb keeps in-frame clones, though not all of them. The sample lists approximately 83,000 clones; 84% were seen once. These newly diagnosed stage II-IVA oral cavity squamous cell carcinoma patients had no prior systemic or radiation treatment. Cohort: HPV-negative, locally advanced oral cavity squamous cell carcinoma patients. The clonotype originates from a person between 40 and 85 years old with oral cavity squamous cell carcinoma. The starting material was PBMCs, obtained before nivolumab (anti-PD-1) treatment. The V gene is TRBV28, the J gene TRBJ1-4, with 8 bases aligning to TRBD1. CDR3 in amino acids: CASSQQRTGRGEKLFF. The CDR3 coding sequence is TGTGCCAGCAGCCAACAAAGGACAGGGCGTGGGGAAAAACTGTTTTTT.